The following is a T cell receptor (beta chain) sequence with its context. What antigen it recognizes has not been identified. The input lacks base qualities; no much larger clone sits a single base away. TCRbeta CDR3 regions were amplified from genomic DNA using the immunoSEQ Assay, a bias-controlled multiplex PCR. Under the source paper's analysis protocol: The number of nucleated cells in each sample was estimated by amplification of reference gene primers within the assay. To quantify the absolute abundance of each unique TCRbeta CDR3 rearrangement, sequence reads were collapsed and filtered. For each sample, productive Simpson clonality was calculated by taking the square root of Simpson's diversity index across productive rearrangements. Sourced from immuneACCESS, this table was stored by TCRdb with only in-frame sequences that have V and J called. A share of the clones is absent; for the studies checked, an unresolved V gene accounts for under half, and the remainder has no known explanation. For V, J and clone size, that table is used; D and trimming come from the DNA. This sample lists around 300,000 clones; roughly 87% were detected once. The top ten constitute approximately 2.4% of the sample.

Whole blood was collected in K2EDTA tubes by collaborating institutions according to the institutions' own protocols. For TCRbeta analysis, collaborators shipped samples as frozen whole blood, isolated PBMCs, or DNA extracted from either of those sample types. V and J are truncated by 5 bases and 6 bases respectively, leaving an intervening sequence of 19 bases. The CDR1 and CDR2 encoded by the germline V gene (reference sequence) are SEHNR and FQNEAQ. The CDR3, from cysteine to phenylalanine, totals 15 residues. Only the CDR3 part of the read is kept: 45 bases, read in frame from the first base. The data were obtained in a study of blood T cell repertoires in COVID-19 (dated by TCRdb to 2020 to 2022). Regarding the study in general: Collaborator samples came from the United States, Italy and Spain and covered acute and convalescent phases of COVID-19. The prospective study material was composed of cDNA or gDNA derived from T cells, B-cell-depleted T cells, or PBMCs. Subjects who had been exposed to COVID-19, were actively infected with it, or had recovered from it provided the deeply sampled blood TCRbeta repertoires that made up the dataset. The repertoires were released in a freely available public database meant as a resource for research on the immune response to SARS-CoV-2. The samples were drawn from the first 160 participants of the ongoing ImmuneRACE study and from more than 1,000 subjects provided by 6 global collaborators. A de-identified subject ID, COVID-19 status, age in years and sex were almost always included in the sample metadata. Where available, HLA class I and class II types were taken from metadata supplied by the sample provider and were not determined by assay-based typing. Paper-wide results and their limitations: The quantity of clinical and demographic metadata differed by source and by participant and was supplied without curation.

Sequenced input: peripheral blood. The chain couples TRBV7-9 to TRBJ1-2; matching of 5 bases hints at TRBD1 as the D gene. The TCR comes from a man between 18 and 29 years old with active or convalescent COVID-19. CDR3 loop: CASSAQHGATNGYTF. The sequenced DNA is TGTGCCAGCAGCGCACAACATGGGGCAACTAATGGCTACACCTTC.